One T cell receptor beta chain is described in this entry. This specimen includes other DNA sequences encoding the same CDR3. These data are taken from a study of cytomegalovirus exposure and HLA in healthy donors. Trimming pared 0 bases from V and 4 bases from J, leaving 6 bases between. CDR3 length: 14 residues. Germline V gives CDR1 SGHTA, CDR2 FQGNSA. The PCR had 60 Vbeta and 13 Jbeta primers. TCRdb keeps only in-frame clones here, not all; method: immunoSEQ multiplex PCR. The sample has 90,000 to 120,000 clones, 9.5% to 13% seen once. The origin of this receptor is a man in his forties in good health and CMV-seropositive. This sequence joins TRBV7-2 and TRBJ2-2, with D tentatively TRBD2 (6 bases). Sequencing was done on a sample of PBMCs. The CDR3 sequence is CASSLAGGTGELFF. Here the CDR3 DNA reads TGTGCCAGCAGCTTAGCGGGGGGCACCGGGGAGCTGTTTTTT.